One sample yielded the 26 T cell receptor beta chains listed below, sequenced in a study of blood T cells in healthy people across ages. PCR was performed a second time for about 6 to 11 cycles using a sample-barcoded 5' primer and a J-beta primer mix. TCRdb ran MiXCR on the 5' RACE reads and lists one entry per CDR3 protein. The sample yields around 1,900,000 distinct CDR3 sequences, roughly two fifths seen once. The sequencing sample was made of blood. Source of these receptors: a human donor in good health.

This clonotype appeared a few times. This chain joins TRBV5-1 and TRBJ2-1, with D possibly matching TRBD1 (5 bases). Germline V lookup: CDR1 SGHRS, CDR2 YFSETQ. V dropped 0 bases and J dropped 8 bases, with 15 bases sitting between them. This CDR3 comprises 15 residues. The CDR3 here is CASSLGLTVPDEQFF. In DNA form, the CDR3 reads TGCGCCAGCAGCTTGGGACTGACAGTTCCGGATGAGCAGTTCTTC. The full variable domain, with the rest looked up from reference TRBV5-1 and TRBJ2-1, is KAGVTQTPRYLIKTRGQQVTLSCSPISGHRSVSWYQQTPGQGLQFLFEYFSETQRNKGNFPGRFSGRQFSNSRSEMNVSTLELGDSALYLCASSLGLTVPDEQFFGPGTRLTVL.

Comment on this clonotype: No conserved phenylalanine or tryptophan is present at the end of the CDR3, so a read error is the likely explanation. The rearrangement links TRBV20-1 to TRBJ2-1; 7 bases align to TRBD1. V trimming: 2 bases; J trimming: 4 bases; junction bases outside the gene matches: 5. CDR1 and CDR2 from the germline V gene are DFQATT and SNEGSKA (reference sequence). The length of the CDR3 is 14 residues. This chain's CDR3 is CSARLGTVYNEQFV. In DNA form, the CDR3 reads TGCAGTGCTAGACTCGGGACAGTGTACAATGAGCAGTTCGTC.

Only a few counts were recorded for this clonotype. The rearrangement joins TRBV15 to TRBJ1-2, with 7 bases identical to TRBD1. The CDR3 runs to 13 residues. V shed 3 bases and J 5 bases; nucleotides not matched to a gene: 3. Germline V gene lookup returns CDR1 LNHNV and CDR2 YYDKDF (reference sequence). The CDR3 region is CATSRQGGYGYTF. The CDR3 DNA reads TGTGCCACCAGCAGGCAGGGGGGATATGGCTACACCTTC.

This clonotype was seen a few times. The gene calls are TRBV2 and TRBJ1-4; 7 positions match TRBD1. The J segment lost 11 bases and the V segment lost 10 bases, leaving 7 bases of the junction unmatched. CDR3 size: 11 residues. In germline, CDR1 is SNHLY, CDR2 FYNNEI. The CDR3 protein is CATQGVGKLFF. The CDR3 DNA reads TGTGCCACCCAGGGGGTGGGGAAACTGTTTTTT.

The V call is TRBV4-1, the J call TRBJ2-7; weak D call: TRBD1 (5 bases). The CDR3 has 18 residues. CDR1 and CDR2 from the germline V gene are MGHRA and YSYEKL. Trimming took 3 bases from V and 5 from J, leaving 26 bases between them. CDR3 sequence: CASSHSPATGIFWDEQYF. The CDR3 DNA is TGCGCCAGCAGCCACTCCCCTGCAACAGGTATTTTTTGGGACGAGCAGTACTTC.

The chain joins TRBV25-1 to TRBJ1-1, with D tentatively TRBD1 (5 bases). From germline, CDR1 is MGHDK and CDR2 SYGVNS. The CDR3 is 12 amino acids. The V gene lost 0 bases and the J gene lost 8 bases, with 7 bases spanning the gap. The CDR3 DNA sequence: TGTGCCAGCAGTGAATATCGGGGGGAAGCTTTCTTT. Protein: CASSEYRGEAFF.

This sequence joins TRBV27 and TRBJ1-2; D gene uncertain. With 3 bases removed from V and 3 bases from J, the gap between germline ends came to 8 bases. Germline CDR1 and CDR2: MNHEY and SMNVEV (reference sequence). The CDR3 spans 13 residues. CDR3 nucleotide sequence: TGTGCCAGCAGTTTCGTCGGCTACTATGGCTACACCTTC. Protein product: CASSFVGYYGYTF.

V and J are TRBV11-3 and TRBJ2-1; D may correspond to TRBD1 or TRBD2 (5 bases each). From germline, CDR1 is SGHNT and CDR2 YENEEA. V lost 6 bases and J 3 bases, leaving 12 bases between the germline ends. The CDR3 is made up of 14 amino acids. In DNA, the CDR3 is TGTGCCAGCAGTTCGGGGCGCTTCTACAATGAGCAGTTCTTC. This gives the protein CASSSGRFYNEQFF.

About this clonotype: At one of its ends the junction is not consistent with the germline gene, which may arise from a read error. The chain couples TRBV2 to TRBJ2-5; 7 nucleotides agree with TRBD1. Germline V gene lookup returns CDR1 SNHLY and CDR2 FYNNEI. The CDR3 has 14 amino acids. CDR3 protein: CASGEATGQETQYF. CDR3 sequence (DNA): TGTGCCAGCGGTGAAGCGACAGGGCAAGAGACCCAGTACTTC.

The table lists this clonotype with a few counts. An end of the junction does not agree with germline; a read error may underlie this. The rearrangement joins TRBV15 to TRBJ2-1; D ambiguous. The germline CDR1 and CDR2 sequences are LNHNV and YYDKDF (reference sequence). This CDR3 has 11 amino acids. The CDR3 sequence: CATRRVNEQFF. The CDR3, as DNA: TGTGCCACCAGAAGAGTCAATGAGCAGTTCTTC. Supplemented by reference TRBV15 and TRBJ2-1, the full variable domain reads DAMVIQNPRYQVTQFGKPVTLSCSQTLNHNVMYWYQQKSSQAPKLLFHYYDKDFNNEADTPDNFQSRRPNTSFCFLDIRSPGLGDTAMYLCATRRVNEQFFGPGTRLTVL.

This clonotype was recorded a few times. The CDR3 loop reads CASSQEWAGGYTF. The DNA of the CDR3 is TGTGCCAGCAGCCAAGAGTGGGCGGGTGGCTACACCTTC. This sequence joins TRBV4-2 and TRBJ1-2, with D unresolved. CDR1 is LGHNA, CDR2 YNFKEQ, per germline. Trimming shortened V by 0 bases and J by 7 bases, and 9 bases separated the two germline ends. This CDR3 has 13 residues.

The V call is TRBV9, the J call TRBJ2-1; D remains unclear. With 4 bases removed from V and 5 bases from J, the gap between germline ends came to 13 bases. Germline CDR1 reads SGDLS; CDR2 reads YYNGEE. The CDR3 runs 14 residues. The CDR3 DNA is TGTGCCAGCAGCCCCCAGAGTACTAACAATGAGCAGTTCTTC. It specifies CASSPQSTNNEQFF.

CDR3 nucleotides: TGCAGTGCTCCGCCGTGGGTGGGTCTAGCCAAAAACATTCAGTACTTC. This gives the protein CSAPPWVGLAKNIQYF. The chain recombines TRBV20-1 with TRBJ2-4; D not resolved. Deletions cut 5 bases from V and 0 bases from J, with 17 bases between. The CDR3 loop spans 16 amino acids. Germline lookup yields CDR1 DFQATT and CDR2 SNEGSKA (reference sequence).

This chain uses TRBV7-9 with TRBJ1-1; D call uncertain. CDR1 is SEHNR, CDR2 FQNEAQ, per germline (reference sequence). The CDR3 runs 17 residues. Trimming removed 1 base at V and 1 base at J, with 16 bases between. As DNA, the CDR3 is TGTGCCAGCAGCTTAGAAGGAGGAGGAGGAAAGAACACTGAAGCTTTCTTT. Protein product: CASSLEGGGGKNTEAFF.

V gene TRBV10-3 combines with J gene TRBJ2-5, with 10 bases identical to TRBD1. The J segment lost 4 bases and the V segment lost 7 bases, leaving 9 bases of the junction unmatched. Germline V lookup: CDR1 ENHRY, CDR2 SYGVKD. This CDR3 contains 15 residues. CDR3 bases: TGTGCCATCAAGGGCCCCGGACAGGGGGGAGAGACCCAGTACTTC. It codes for CAIKGPGQGGETQYF.

This clonotype turned up a few times. The gene calls are TRBV7-9 and TRBJ2-1, with TRBD2 as a possible D gene (5 bases). The CDR3 consists of 12 residues. V was pared by 6 bases and J by 8 bases, with 11 bases between. CDR1 is SEHNR, CDR2 FQNEAQ, per germline (reference sequence). CDR3 loop: CASSASSHEQFF. CDR3 bases: TGTGCCAGCAGTGCTAGCAGTCATGAGCAGTTCTTC. Complete variable domain (other parts from reference TRBV7-9 and TRBJ2-1): DTGVSQNPRHKITKRGQNVTFRCDPISEHNRLYWYRQTLGQGPEFLTYFQNEAQLEKSRLLSDRFSAERPKGSFSTLEIQRTEQGDSAMYLCASSASSHEQFFGPGTRLTVL.

The sample holds a few counts of this clonotype. V is TRBV20-1 and J is TRBJ1-2, with D tentatively TRBD1 (6 bases). Per the germline V gene, CDR1 is DFQATT and CDR2 is SNEGSKA (reference sequence). The length of the CDR3 is 12 residues. Trimming removed 1 base from V and 7 bases from J, with 10 bases in between. CDR3 nucleotides: TGCAGTGCTAGAGTTGGGGGGCTTGGCTACACCTTC. Its protein product is CSARVGGLGYTF.

The gene calls are TRBV7-2 and TRBJ2-7; D uncertain. CDR1 and CDR2 (germline): SGHTA, FQGNSA. The germline V and J ends were trimmed by 0 bases and 5 bases, with 8 bases remaining between them. The CDR3 is 13 residues long. The CDR3 nucleotides are TGTGCCAGCAGCTTAGCGATCCGGCACGAGCAGTACTTC. Its translation is CASSLAIRHEQYF.

The chain has TRBV29-1 and TRBJ2-7; 8 positions match TRBD1. CDR3 length: 13 amino acids. Trimming took 6 bases from V and 3 from J; bases not matched to a gene: 7. Germline lookup yields CDR1 SQVTM and CDR2 ANQGSEA. DNA of the CDR3: TGCAGCGTCACAGGGGGTCTCTTCTACGAGCAGTACTTC. Protein: CSVTGGLFYEQYF.

A few counts support this clonotype. The rearrangement uses TRBV7-9 and TRBJ2-1, with 9 bases lining up with TRBD1. V lost 5 bases and J lost 9; bases outside the gene matches: 11. Germline V gives CDR1 SEHNR, CDR2 FQNEAQ (reference sequence). The CDR3 consists of 15 residues. The CDR3 sequence: CASSLDDRGNGEQFF. DNA of the CDR3: TGTGCCAGCAGCCTCGATGACAGGGGGAACGGTGAGCAGTTCTTC.

The CDR3: CASSQGPPGLLMGEQFF. The CDR3 DNA reads as TGTGCCAGCAGCCAAGGTCCGCCAGGGCTTTTAATGGGTGAGCAGTTCTTC. The chain couples TRBV3-1 to TRBJ2-1; the D gene is possibly TRBD1 (5 bases). The CDR3 contains 17 residues. CDR1 is LGHDT and CDR2 is YNNKEL in the germline V gene (reference sequence). V was pared by 1 base and J by 9 bases, with 22 bases between.

Points on this clonotype: One end of the junction fails to match germline, which may point to a read error. The CDR3 region is CSGTFVDPGEAQYF. CDR3 coding DNA: TGCAGCGGGACCTTCGTTGATCCTGGAGAGGCCCAGTACTTC. This sequence joins TRBV29-1 and TRBJ2-5; D is unresolved. Germline assignment: CDR1 SQVTM and CDR2 ANQGSEA. The CDR3 sequence is 14 residues long. The whole variable domain, remainder taken from reference TRBV29-1 and TRBJ2-5, is SAVISQKPSRDICQRGTSLTIQCQVDSQVTMMFWYRQQPGQSLTLIATANQGSEATYESGFVIDKFPISRPNLTFSTLTVSNMSPEDSSIYLCSGTFVDPGEAQYFGPGTRLLVL.

The rearrangement uses TRBV4-1 and TRBJ1-1, with TRBD1 matching 7 bases. This CDR3 comprises 13 residues. The V gene's germline CDR1 is MGHRA and CDR2 YSYEKL. The trim removed 4 bases at V and 8 bases at J, leaving 7 bases unmatched. CDR3 region: CASSPEGQPEAFF. Here the CDR3 DNA reads TGCGCCAGCAGCCCCGAGGGACAGCCCGAAGCTTTCTTT.

The sample holds a few counts of this clonotype. The J gene is TRBJ1-1, the V gene TRBV18; D not certain. The V end was cut by 2 bases, the J end by 2 bases, with 9 bases between. The length of the CDR3 is 14 residues. Germline V lookup: CDR1 KGHSH, CDR2 LQKENI. For the CDR3, the DNA is TGTGCCAGCTCACCAGAGGTGCTCAACACTGAAGCTTTCTTT. This sequence encodes CASSPEVLNTEAFF.

The chain combines TRBV20-1 with TRBJ2-1; TRBD1 matches 11 bases. The V segment lost 4 bases and the J segment 6 bases; nucleotides outside the gene matches: 5. The germline V gene encodes CDR1 DFQATT and CDR2 SNEGSKA (reference sequence). The CDR3 consists of 14 residues. The DNA of the CDR3 is TGCAGTGCTACCTCCGGGACAGGGGGCAATGAGCAGTTCTTC. As protein: CSATSGTGGNEQFF.

The V and J genes are TRBV2 and TRBJ1-2, with D hard to call. V was clipped by 0 bases and J by 4 bases, with 21 bases between them. The CDR3 covers 18 residues. Germline V gene sequence: CDR1 SNHLY, CDR2 FYNNEI. The CDR3 region is CASSEALPGYGAGYGYTF. In DNA, the CDR3 is TGTGCCAGCAGTGAAGCGCTTCCGGGGTATGGAGCTGGCTATGGCTACACCTTC.